The sequence of this TCR beta chain was determined in a study of blood T cell repertoires in COVID-19. The overall study: Donors in the United States, Italy and Spain gave samples during acute or convalescent COVID-19. The analysed material was cDNA or gDNA that came from T cells, B-cell-depleted T cells, or PBMCs.

Trimming shortened V by 7 bases and J by 2 bases, and 17 bases separated the two germline ends. This CDR3 region has 14 residues. Germline CDR1 reads GTSNPN; CDR2 reads SVGIG (reference sequence). In the original workflow: By means of reference gene primer amplification, nucleated cell counts were estimated. Sequencing was performed with immunoSEQ multiplex PCR; in TCRdb, only in-frame clones are kept and a portion is missing. The DNA was the basis for D and trimming; V, J and clone size are from that table. The table includes 35,000 to 50,000 clones, just over 85% detected once. The rearrangement uses TRBV30 and TRBJ1-2, with D uncertain. The sequencing sample was made of peripheral blood. The TCR was taken from a man aged 65 to 85 with acute or convalescent COVID-19. Here the CDR3 reads CASPLGGWNYGYTF. Written as DNA, the CDR3 is TGTGCCTCCCCGCTGGGAGGGTGGAACTATGGCTACACCTTC.